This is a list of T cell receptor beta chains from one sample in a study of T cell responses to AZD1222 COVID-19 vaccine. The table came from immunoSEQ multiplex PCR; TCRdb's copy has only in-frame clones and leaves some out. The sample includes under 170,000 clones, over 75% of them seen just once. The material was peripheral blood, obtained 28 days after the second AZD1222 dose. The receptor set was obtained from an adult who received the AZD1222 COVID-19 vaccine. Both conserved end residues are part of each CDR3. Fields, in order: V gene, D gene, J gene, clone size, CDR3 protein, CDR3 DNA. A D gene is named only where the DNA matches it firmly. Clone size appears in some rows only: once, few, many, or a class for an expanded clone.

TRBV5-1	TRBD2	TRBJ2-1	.	CASSPTSGGYNEQFF	TGCGCCAGCAGCCCGACTAGCGGGGGATACAATGAGCAGTTCTTC
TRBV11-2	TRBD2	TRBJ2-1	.	CASSLLSGSSYNEQFF	TGTGCCAGCAGCTTATTGAGCGGGAGCTCCTACAATGAGCAGTTCTTC
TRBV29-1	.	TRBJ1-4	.	CSVGSESGITEKLFF	TGCAGCGTTGGGTCAGAGTCAGGCATTACTGAAAAACTGTTTTTT
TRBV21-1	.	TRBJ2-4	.	CASSKEDGGQGKNIQYF	TGTGCCAGCAGCAAAGAGGACGGGGGGCAGGGCAAAAACATTCAGTACTTC
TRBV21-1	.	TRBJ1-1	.	CASFARGGNTEAFF	TGTGCCAGCTTCGCTCGGGGCGGGAACACTGAAGCTTTCTTT
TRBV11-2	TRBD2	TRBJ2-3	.	CASSPRVGLAADTQYF	TGTGCCAGCAGTCCTAGAGTGGGACTAGCGGCAGATACGCAGTATTTT
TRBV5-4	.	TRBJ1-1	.	CASSLDSGGTEAFF	TGTGCCAGCAGCTTGGACAGCGGGGGCACTGAAGCTTTCTTT
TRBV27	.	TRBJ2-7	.	CASSRPPAYEQYF	TGTGCCAGCAGTCGCCCCCCAGCCTACGAGCAGTACTTC
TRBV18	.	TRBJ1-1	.	CASSPSGKAFF	TGTGCCAGCTCACCATCTGGGAAAGCTTTCTTT
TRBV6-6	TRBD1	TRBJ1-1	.	CASGDSTPKDTEAFF	TGTGCCAGCGGGGACAGTACCCCGAAGGACACTGAAGCTTTCTTT
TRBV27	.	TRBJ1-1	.	CASSFGSGAEAFF	TGTGCCAGCAGTTTTGGGTCCGGGGCTGAAGCTTTCTTT
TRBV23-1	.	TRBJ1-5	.	CASSQTGISNQPQHF	TGCGCCAGCAGTCAAACAGGGATTTCCAATCAGCCCCAGCATTTT
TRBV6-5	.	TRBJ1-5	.	CASTLGLGINQPQHF	TGTGCCAGCACCTTGGGACTCGGAATCAATCAGCCCCAGCATTTT
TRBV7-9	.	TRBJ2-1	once	CASSLRGEQFF	TGTGCCAGCAGCTTGAGGGGTGAGCAGTTCTTC
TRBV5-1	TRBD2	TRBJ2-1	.	CASSFTGTSANEQFF	TGCGCCAGCAGCTTCACCGGGACTAGCGCTAATGAGCAGTTCTTC
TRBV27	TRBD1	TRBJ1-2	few	CASSSRWMEEKGALGYTF	TGTGCCAGCAGTTCACGATGGATGGAGGAGAAGGGGGCGCTTGGCTACACCTTC
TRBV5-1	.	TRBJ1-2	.	CASSLDDSKTGLYGYTF	TGCGCCAGCAGCTTGGACGACTCTAAGACGGGTCTCTATGGCTACACCTTC
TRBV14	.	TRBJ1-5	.	CASSQAGQPQHF	TGTGCCAGCAGCCAAGCAGGTCAGCCCCAGCATTTT
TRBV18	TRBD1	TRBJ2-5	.	CASSPQPTGGVSETQYF	TGTGCCAGCTCACCTCAACCGACAGGGGGGGTGTCGGAGACCCAGTACTTC
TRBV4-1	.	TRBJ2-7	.	CASSQGGNSYEQYF	TGCGCCAGCAGCCAAGGAGGGAACTCCTACGAGCAGTACTTC
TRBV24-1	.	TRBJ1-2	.	CATSGMTGTGSGYTF	TGTGCCACCAGTGGGATGACAGGTACCGGATCCGGCTACACCTTC
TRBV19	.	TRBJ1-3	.	CASTGIGNTIYF	TGTGCCAGTACAGGGATCGGAAACACCATATATTTT
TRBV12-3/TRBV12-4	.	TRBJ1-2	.	CASSLWDRYGYTF	TGTGCCAGCAGTTTATGGGACCGCTATGGCTACACCTTC
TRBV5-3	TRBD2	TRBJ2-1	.	CARSERLAKLNNEQFF	TGTGCCAGAAGCGAGCGACTAGCTAAACTGAACAATGAGCAGTTCTTC
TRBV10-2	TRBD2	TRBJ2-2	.	CASSGLAGPTGELFF	TGCGCCAGCAGTGGGCTAGCGGGGCCCACCGGGGAGCTGTTTTTT
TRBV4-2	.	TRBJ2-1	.	CASSHSLGQSSYNEQFF	TGTGCCAGCAGCCACTCCCTGGGGCAAAGCTCCTACAATGAGCAGTTCTTC
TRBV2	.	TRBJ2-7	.	CASSEGGGKQYF	TGTGCCAGCAGTGAAGGGGGCGGTAAGCAGTACTTC
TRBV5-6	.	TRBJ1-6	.	CASNLRVTGRGNSPLHF	TGTGCCAGCAACCTCCGGGTAACGGGCAGAGGTAATTCACCCCTCCACTTT
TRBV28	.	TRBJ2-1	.	CASSFPGYNEQFF	TGTGCCAGCAGTTTCCCCGGGTACAATGAGCAGTTCTTC
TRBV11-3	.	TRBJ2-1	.	CASSSGEGDDNEQFF	TGTGCCAGCAGCTCAGGGGAGGGGGACGACAATGAGCAGTTCTTC
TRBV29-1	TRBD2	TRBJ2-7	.	CSVVGGRAHYEQYF	TGCAGCGTTGTTGGCGGGAGGGCCCACTACGAGCAGTACTTC
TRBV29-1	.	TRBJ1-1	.	CSVSRRNTEAFF	TGCAGCGTCTCCAGGCGCAACACTGAAGCTTTCTTT
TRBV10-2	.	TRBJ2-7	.	CASSEEQGQRRYEQYF	TGCGCCAGCAGTGAGGAGCAGGGGCAGCGGCGCTACGAGCAGTACTTC
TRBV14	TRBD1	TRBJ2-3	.	CASSPFLGQGYTDTQYF	TGTGCCAGCAGCCCTTTTTTGGGACAGGGGTATACAGATACGCAGTATTTT
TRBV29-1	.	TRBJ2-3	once	CSVELGMSTDTQYF	TGCAGCGTTGAACTCGGAATGAGCACAGATACGCAGTATTTT
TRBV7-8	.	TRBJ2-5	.	CASSVDRTQQTQYF	TGTGCCAGCAGCGTGGACAGAACTCAACAGACCCAGTACTTC
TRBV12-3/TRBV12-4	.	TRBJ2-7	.	CASSVLSSYEQYF	TGTGCCAGCAGTGTACTGAGCTCCTACGAGCAGTACTTC
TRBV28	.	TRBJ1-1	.	CASSPLLDTEAFF	TGTGCCAGCAGTCCCCTTCTGGACACTGAAGCTTTCTTT
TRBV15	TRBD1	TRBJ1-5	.	CATRLGTALNQPQHF	TGTGCCACCAGACTAGGGACAGCTTTGAATCAGCCCCAGCATTTT
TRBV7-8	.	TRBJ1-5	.	CASSPRPTIHSNQPQHF	TGTGCCAGCAGTCCTCGGCCAACCATCCATAGCAATCAGCCCCAGCATTTT
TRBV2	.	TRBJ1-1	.	CASEDGPLNTEAFF	TGTGCCAGTGAGGACGGACCTCTGAACACTGAAGCTTTCTTT
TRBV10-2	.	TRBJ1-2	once	CASRRDEYGYTF	TGCGCCAGCAGGAGGGACGAGTATGGCTACACCTTC
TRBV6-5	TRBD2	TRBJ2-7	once	CASRGTSGNYEQYF	TGTGCCAGCAGGGGGACTAGCGGCAACTACGAGCAGTACTTC
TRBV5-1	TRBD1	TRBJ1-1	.	CASSSFGQATEAFF	TGCGCCAGCAGCTCCTTCGGACAGGCGACTGAAGCTTTCTTT
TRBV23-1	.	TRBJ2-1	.	CASSQSHKSSYNEQFF	TGCGCCAGCAGTCAATCGCACAAAAGCTCCTACAATGAGCAGTTCTTC
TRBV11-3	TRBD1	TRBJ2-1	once	CASSLGTGEPNNEQFF	TGTGCCAGCAGCTTGGGAACAGGGGAGCCGAACAATGAGCAGTTCTTC
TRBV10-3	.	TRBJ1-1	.	CATGRDRANTEAFF	TGTGCCACGGGCCGGGATCGGGCAAACACTGAAGCTTTCTTT
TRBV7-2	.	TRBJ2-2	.	CAINGGELFF	TGTGCCATAAACGGCGGGGAGCTGTTTTTT
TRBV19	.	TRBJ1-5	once	CASLKVDSPNDQPQHF	TGTGCCAGCCTCAAAGTGGACAGCCCGAACGATCAGCCCCAGCATTTT
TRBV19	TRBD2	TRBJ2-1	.	CASSPGLAVHEQFF	TGTGCCAGTAGCCCGGGACTAGCGGTGCATGAGCAGTTCTTC
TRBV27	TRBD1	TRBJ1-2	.	CASSVPGQGGYGYTF	TGTGCCAGCAGTGTACCGGGACAGGGTGGGTATGGCTACACCTTC
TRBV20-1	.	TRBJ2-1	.	CSASPLGGDGSPYNEQFF	TGCAGTGCTAGTCCTCTAGGGGGCGACGGGAGTCCCTACAATGAGCAGTTCTTC
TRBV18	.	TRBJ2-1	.	CASSPKGRNNEQFF	TGTGCCAGCTCACCGAAGGGGCGGAACAATGAGCAGTTCTTC
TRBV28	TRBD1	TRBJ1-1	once	CASMRPTGGKTEAFF	TGTGCCAGCATGCGCCCGACAGGGGGCAAAACTGAAGCTTTCTTT
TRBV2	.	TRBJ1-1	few	CASLITEAFF	TGTGCCAGCCTGATCACTGAAGCTTTCTTT
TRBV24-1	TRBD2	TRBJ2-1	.	CATSDTPASGDTYNEQFF	TGTGCCACCAGTGATACCCCTGCTAGCGGGGATACCTACAATGAGCAGTTCTTC
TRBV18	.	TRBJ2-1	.	CASSPLGRGGYNEQFF	TGTGCCAGCTCCCCCCTGGGGCGGGGAGGCTACAATGAGCAGTTCTTC